This TCR beta chain was sequenced for a study of cytomegalovirus exposure and HLA in healthy donors. Study-wide points: Later analysis associated a missense DCLRE1C variant with TCR beta V- and J-gene trimming. Confirmation was obtained in vitro that a few CMV-associated chains are specific for CMV antigens. Accounts indicate the classifier identified cytomegalovirus status with strong specificity and sensitivity.

In this sample, this clone turned up once. Its specificity is unknown. PCR amplification relied on 60 Vbeta primers (plus 13 Jbeta primers). Some clones are missing from TCRdb's copy, which holds only in-frame ones; the method was immunoSEQ multiplex PCR. The sample records fewer than 200,000 clones, 65% to 85% being singletons. The germline CDR1 and CDR2 sequences are SGHRS and YFSETQ. The CDR3 length is 14 residues. Deletions cut 0 bases from V and 0 bases from J, with 4 bases between. This TCR came from a woman between 50 and 59 years old in good health and CMV-seropositive. The sequenced material came from PBMCs. The V and J genes are TRBV5-1 and TRBJ1-3; D gene ambiguous. CDR3 loop: CASSLDSSGNTIYF. The CDR3 DNA sequence: TGCGCCAGCAGCTTGGACAGCTCTGGAAACACCATATATTTT.